These 25 T cell receptor beta chains came from one sample sequenced in a study of blood T cell repertoires in COVID-19. Sequencing used immunoSEQ multiplex PCR; TCRdb keeps in-frame clones, though not all of them. The table has 20,000 to 25,000 clones, around 80% seen once. Sequencing used peripheral blood. These receptors all stem from a man between 60 and 70 years old with active COVID-19.

The genes are TRBV28 and TRBJ2-6; 9 bases map to TRBD1. Germline-derived CDR1 and CDR2 are MDHEN and SYDVKM. The CDR3 sequence is 17 residues long. The J segment lost 4 bases and the V segment lost 3 bases, leaving 7 bases of the junction unmatched. The CDR3 here is CASSLDRGLAGANVLTF. CDR3 nucleotides: TGTGCCAGCAGTTTGGACAGGGGCTTAGCCGGGGCCAACGTCCTGACTTTC.

This rearrangement joins TRBV28 to TRBJ2-7; D might be TRBD2 (6 bases). This CDR3 is built from 16 residues. Trimming cost V 5 bases and J 2 bases, with 19 bases left between them. Germline-derived CDR1 and CDR2 are MDHEN and SYDVKM. DNA of the CDR3: TGTGCCAGCAGTCACAACCCGGGACTCGAAGCCTACGAGCAGTACTTC. Amino acid sequence: CASSHNPGLEAYEQYF.

The J gene is TRBJ2-1, the V gene TRBV2, with TRBD1 matching 7 bases. V was pared by 2 bases and J by 4 bases, with 2 bases of the junction left unmatched. There are 14 residues in the CDR3. Germline assignment: CDR1 SNHLY and CDR2 FYNNEI. This chain's CDR3 is CASSERDSYNEQFF. DNA of the CDR3: TGTGCCAGCAGTGAAAGGGACAGTTACAATGAGCAGTTCTTC.

This clone was detected a few times. The rearrangement joins TRBV4-2 to TRBJ2-3; the D is unclear. The CDR3 is 16 residues long. CDR1 and CDR2 (germline): LGHNA, YNFKEQ. V was pared by 0 bases and J by 5 bases, with 15 bases between. CDR3 coding DNA: TGTGCCAGCAGCCAAGAAGTGGCTCTAGAGGAAGATACGCAGTATTTT. It encodes CASSQEVALEEDTQYF.

About this clone: Sequence at one end of the junction differs from germline and may be a read error. The J gene is TRBJ2-1, the V gene TRBV7-7; 9 nucleotides line up with TRBD2. This CDR3 spans 17 amino acids. CDR1 is SSHAT, CDR2 FNYEAQ, per germline (reference sequence). As DNA, the CDR3 is TGTGCTAGCAGCCCCCCCGGCGGGCGGGAGGGAAGTGATGAGCAGTTCTTC. It encodes CASSPPGGREGSDEQFF. The full variable domain, with the rest looked up from reference TRBV7-7 and TRBJ2-1, is GAGVSQSPRYKVTKRGQDVTLRCDPISSHATLYWYQQALGQGPEFLTYFNYEAQPDKSGLPSDRFSAERPEGSISTLTIQRTEQRDSAMYRCASSPPGGREGSDEQFFGPGTRLTVL.

The CDR3, as DNA: TGCAGCGTTGACCTTCCCTTCTCAGGGCAGTACTTC. It translates to CSVDLPFSGQYF. The chain combines TRBV29-1 with TRBJ2-7; D ambiguous. Germline V gene data show CDR1 as SQVTM and CDR2 as ANQGSEA. Trimming removed 3 bases from V and 9 bases from J, with 15 bases in between. The CDR3 is made up of 12 amino acids.

V is TRBV14 and J is TRBJ2-1; TRBD1 is a possible D gene (6 bases). The V end was cut by 0 bases, the J end by 6 bases, with 9 bases between. Germline CDR1 reads SGHDN; CDR2 reads FVKESK. The CDR3 consists of 14 residues. Here the CDR3 DNA reads TGTGCCAGCAGCCAAGATCGGGACATCAATGAGCAGTTCTTC. Protein product: CASSQDRDINEQFF. Based on the CDR3 plus reference TRBV14 and TRBJ2-1, the full variable domain is EAGVTQFPSHSVIEKGQTVTLRCDPISGHDNLYWYRRVMGKEIKFLLHFVKESKQDESGMPNNRFLAERTGGTYSTLKVQPAELEDSGVYFCASSQDRDINEQFFGPGTRLTVL.

In DNA form, the CDR3 reads TGTGCCAGCAGTTACTCATCGAGTAACACTGAAGCTTTCTTT. Its protein product is CASSYSSSNTEAFF. The chain has TRBV6-6 and TRBJ1-1; D unclear. Between the trimmed V and J ends, which lost 0 bases and 2 bases, there was a span of 7 bases. CDR1 is MNHNY, CDR2 SVGAGI, per germline (reference sequence). CDR3 length equals 14 residues.

The CDR3 DNA is TGTGCCAGCAGTGAAGGGGGCGCAGGCCAAAATACGCAGTATTTT. Protein product: CASSEGGAGQNTQYF. The chain combines TRBV14 with TRBJ2-3, with TRBD1 matching 7 bases. Germline V gene data show CDR1 as SGHDN and CDR2 as FVKESK. The ends lost 6 bases at V and 7 bases at J; junction bases unmatched: 13. This CDR3 contains 15 residues.

The chain recombines TRBV19 with TRBJ2-1; D is possibly TRBD2 (6 bases). The V end was cut by 7 bases, the J end by 7 bases, with 14 bases between. The CDR3 extends over 13 amino acids. The V gene's germline CDR1 is LNHDA and CDR2 SQIVND (reference sequence). In DNA form, the CDR3 reads TGTGCCAGTAATCCGGGACTCCGAAATGAGCAGTTCTTC. Amino acids: CASNPGLRNEQFF.

J is TRBJ1-1 and V is TRBV20-1; the D gene is possibly TRBD1 (5 bases). The CDR3 loop spans 13 amino acids. Germline values: CDR1 DFQATT, CDR2 SNEGSKA (reference sequence). V lost 3 bases and J lost 7, with 15 bases in between. As DNA, the CDR3 is TGCAGTGCTAGTCGTTGGGGCGCAGATGAAGCTTTCTTT. This sequence encodes CSASRWGADEAFF.

The chain carries TRBV27 and TRBJ2-1; TRBD1 agrees at 8 bases. Germline V gene sequence: CDR1 MNHEY, CDR2 SMNVEV (reference sequence). This CDR3 has 17 amino acids. The V and J ends lost 5 bases and 7 bases, in that order; junction bases with no gene match: 16. CDR3 sequence (DNA): TGTGCCAGCAGTGAAGGGCGGGGACAGGCACAATTAAATGAGCAGTTCTTC. The encoded protein is CASSEGRGQAQLNEQFF.

The chain is built from TRBV28 and TRBJ1-6; 7 bases map to TRBD1. J gave up 7 bases and V 3 bases, and 3 bases lay outside the gene matches. The V gene's germline CDR1 is MDHEN and CDR2 SYDVKM. The CDR3 contains 14 residues. The CDR3 region is CASSFRGQNSPLHF. The CDR3 DNA reads as TGTGCCAGCAGTTTTCGGGGACAGAATTCACCCCTCCACTTT.

This rearrangement joins TRBV7-9 to TRBJ2-5; 12 bases are shared with TRBD1. The junction had 15 bases not matched to a gene; V was cut back by 3 bases and J by 10 bases. In germline, CDR1 is SEHNR, CDR2 FQNEAQ (reference sequence). The CDR3 has 17 amino acids. The CDR3 DNA sequence: TGTGCCAGCAGCTTTGGGACAGGGGGCCGCTACCCGGAGGGCCAGTACTTC. Amino acid sequence: CASSFGTGGRYPEGQYF.

The chain links TRBV5-1 to TRBJ2-1; a possible D gene is TRBD2 (6 bases). Germline V lookup: CDR1 SGHRS, CDR2 YFSETQ. The CDR3 has 16 residues. With 2 bases removed from V and 1 base from J, the gap between germline ends came to 13 bases. For the CDR3, the DNA is TGCGCCAGCAGCTTATCCGGGAGCGAGTCCTACAATGAGCAGTTCTTC. Amino acids: CASSLSGSESYNEQFF.

This clone was picked up many times. The chain joins TRBV19 to TRBJ2-1; 12 bases map to TRBD2. The CDR3 sequence is 15 residues long. Trimming at V came to 9 bases and at J to 0 bases, leaving 3 bases not matched to a gene. Germline assignment: CDR1 LNHDA and CDR2 SQIVND (reference sequence). In DNA, the CDR3 is TGTGCCAGCCAGACTAGCGGGAGCTCCTACAATGAGCAGTTCTTC. Translation: CASQTSGSSYNEQFF. Supplemented by reference TRBV19 and TRBJ2-1, the full variable domain reads DGGITQSPKYLFRKEGQNVTLSCEQNLNHDAMYWYRQDPGQGLRLIYYSQIVNDFQKGDIAEGYSVSREKKESFPLTVTSAQKNPTAFYLCASQTSGSSYNEQFFGPGTRLTVL.

The chain combines TRBV13 with TRBJ2-7; TRBD2 matches at 10 bases. Germline CDR1 and CDR2: PRHDT and FYEKMQ (reference sequence). Unmatched junction bases numbered 6, after V lost 5 bases and J lost 2 bases. The CDR3 length is 15 residues. This chain's CDR3 is CASSPPTSGPYEQYF. In DNA form, the CDR3 reads TGTGCCAGCAGCCCGCCGACTAGCGGGCCCTACGAGCAGTACTTC.

V is TRBV4-3 and J is TRBJ2-5; the match to TRBD1 covers 8 bases. Germline lookup yields CDR1 LGHNA and CDR2 YSLEER. This CDR3 contains 14 residues. The V segment lost 3 bases and the J segment 4 bases; nucleotides outside the gene matches: 4. Here the CDR3 DNA reads TGCGCCAGCAGCCAGACAGGGGCCCGAGAGACCCAGTACTTC. Translation: CASSQTGARETQYF.

This rearrangement joins TRBV15 to TRBJ2-5; unclear D gene. V was cut by 0 bases and J by 2 bases, with 10 bases left in between. Germline CDR1 LNHNV, CDR2 YYDKDF (reference sequence). There are 15 residues in the CDR3. This CDR3 is CATSRDPGIQETQYF. DNA of the CDR3: TGTGCCACCAGCAGAGATCCCGGTATACAAGAGACCCAGTACTTC.

The rearrangement links TRBV7-9 to TRBJ2-5, with 10 bases fitting TRBD2. V trimming: 9 bases; J trimming: 1 base; junction bases outside the gene matches: 5. This CDR3 contains 14 residues. CDR1 and CDR2 from the germline V gene are SEHNR and FQNEAQ (reference sequence). CDR3 sequence: CASRTSGGQETQYF. CDR3 nucleotides: TGTGCCAGTAGGACTAGCGGAGGCCAAGAGACCCAGTACTTC.

The rearrangement uses TRBV6-5 and TRBJ2-7; D call uncertain. The CDR3 spans 16 residues. Trimming removed 0 bases from V and 5 bases from J, with 17 bases in between. Germline V lookup: CDR1 MNHEY, CDR2 SVGAGI. The CDR3 DNA reads as TGTGCCAGCAGTTACTCGAAAGGCACGGGTTCCCACGAGCAGTACTTC. It encodes CASSYSKGTGSHEQYF.

This rearrangement joins TRBV28 to TRBJ1-5; 7 bases map to TRBD1. V trimming: 5 bases; J trimming: 9 bases; junction bases outside the gene matches: 10. The length of the CDR3 is 14 residues. The germline gives CDR1 MDHEN, CDR2 SYDVKM. This CDR3 is CASSQRTGKRPQHF. The CDR3 coding sequence is TGTGCCAGCAGTCAACGGACAGGCAAAAGGCCCCAGCATTTT.

This clone was observed a single time. V gene TRBV3-1 (or the pseudogene TRBV3-2) combines with J gene TRBJ2-1, with 7 bases lining up with TRBD1. The germline CDR1 and CDR2 sequences are LGHDT and YNNKEL (reference sequence). V lost 4 bases, J lost 1 base, and 10 bases stayed unmatched. The CDR3 is 17 residues long. CDR3 bases: TGTGCCAGCAGCCCGCTCAAGACAGGGCGGTCCTACAATGAGCAGTTCTTC. Its translation: CASSPLKTGRSYNEQFF.

V and J are TRBV11-3 and TRBJ2-1; tentatively, D is TRBD2 (5 bases). V dropped 5 bases and J dropped 2 bases, with 28 bases sitting between them. CDR3 length equals 20 residues. CDR1 and CDR2 from the germline V gene are SGHNT and YENEEA. CDR3 sequence (DNA): TGTGCCAGCAGCCCCCTCTCTGGATTAGCGACCTCCAGGCCCTACAATGAGCAGTTCTTC. Its protein is CASSPLSGLATSRPYNEQFF.

The chain combines TRBV30 with TRBJ2-7, with D unclear. Germline CDR1 is GTSNPN and CDR2 is SVGIG (reference sequence). This CDR3 has 14 amino acids. V shed 0 bases and J shed 2 bases, with 11 bases lying between them. CDR3 residues: CAWSVTDKTYEQYF. CDR3 nucleotides: TGTGCCTGGAGTGTTACAGACAAGACCTACGAGCAGTACTTC. The full variable domain, in which reference TRBV30 and TRBJ2-7 provide the parts outside the CDR3, is SQTIHQWPATLVQPVGSPLSLECTVEGTSNPNLYWYRQAAGRGLQLLFYSVGIGQISSEVPQNLSASRPQDRQFILSSKKLLLSDSGFYLCAWSVTDKTYEQYFGPGTRLTVT.